This entry features one T cell receptor (beta chain) sequence. The antigen remains unidentified. Sequence at one end of the junction differs from germline and may be a read error. Germline CDR1 and CDR2: KGHSH and LQKENI. This CDR3 is 16 amino acids long. The entry originates in a study of PD-1 blockade in classical Hodgkin lymphoma. Study-wide results and limits: TCR diversity at baseline was reported to be reduced in newly diagnosed patients relative to healthy donors.

Repertoires were generated with immunoSEQ multiplex PCR, while TCRdb's copy carries only in-frame clones and drops some. The sample lists tens of thousands of clones; 90% were seen once. Time point in this sample: cycle 4 day 1 (C4D1), after less than seven weeks of nivolumab. Brentuximab vedotin exposure varied, and every patient relapsed after autologous stem cell transplantation. This sequence originates from a human donor with classical Hodgkin lymphoma. This rearrangement joins TRBV18 to TRBJ2-7; TRBD1 aligns across 8 bases. The source material was peripheral blood mononuclear cells (PBMCs), sampled before the fourth cycle of nivolumab. The CDR3 spells CASSPLATGDPHEQYF. CDR3 DNA: TGTGCCAGCTCGCCACTCGCGACAGGGGACCCACACGAGCAGTACTTC.